These 7 T cell receptor beta chains came from one sample sequenced in a study of vaccination and CD4 T cells after COVID-19. Treatment: approximately nine-day PBMC culture with coronavirus spike peptide pools or control peptides (ViraFEST assay). With the Oncomine TCR Beta short-read assay, DNA from cultured CD4+ T cells was sequenced. One entry per CDR3 protein, called by TCRdb with MiXCR from the PCR reads. This table holds 15,000 to 20,000 distinct CDR3 sequences, roughly 48% found once. The antigens of these receptors remain unknown. The sample here was CD4+ T cells from blood, cultured in vitro, taken before SARS-CoV-2 vaccination. The receptors here all came from a human donor who had recovered from COVID-19.

There are a few counts of this clonotype. V gene TRBV4-1 combines with J gene TRBJ2-3; the D is unclear. The CDR3 consists of 13 residues. From germline, CDR1 is MGHRA and CDR2 YSYEKL. Trimming pared 0 bases from V and 2 bases from J, leaving 3 bases between. CDR3 coding DNA: TGCGCCAGCAGCCAAGATCTCACAGATACGCAGTATTTT. Its translation: CASSQDLTDTQYF.

This sequence joins TRBV15 and TRBJ2-1; no reliable D call. The CDR3 contains 15 residues. Trimming removed 4 bases from V and 7 bases from J, with 17 bases in between. The germline CDR1 and CDR2 sequences are LNHNV and YYDKDF (reference sequence). The CDR3 loop reads CATSNGYSGRNEQFF. The CDR3 nucleotides are TGTGCCACCAGCAACGGGTACTCCGGAAGGAATGAGCAGTTCTTC.

The chain joins TRBV6-2 or TRBV6-3 to TRBJ1-5; D unresolved. This CDR3 spans 15 amino acids. Trimming took 5 bases from V and 9 from J, leaving 20 bases between them. Germline V gene lookup returns CDR1 MNHEY and CDR2 SVGEGT. The CDR3 DNA is TGTGCCAGCAGTGACAATAGACCGGACGTGTGGCCCCAGCATTTT. As protein: CASSDNRPDVWPQHF.

In this sample, this clonotype turned up a few times. This chain uses TRBV10-3 with TRBJ2-7, with 7 bases identical to TRBD2. J was trimmed by 6 bases and V by 9 bases; bases with no gene match: 17. The CDR3 has 15 amino acids. Germline V gene lookup returns CDR1 ENHRY and CDR2 SYGVKD. CDR3 DNA: TGTGCCATTTCTAATTTAGCGGGCCCATCTACCGAGCAGTACTTC. Translation: CAISNLAGPSTEQYF.

The V and J genes are TRBV20-1 and TRBJ2-7; D remains unclear. Germline CDR1 and CDR2: DFQATT and SNEGSKA (reference sequence). V was clipped by 3 bases and J by 4 bases, with 16 bases between them. The CDR3 loop spans 14 amino acids. CDR3 bases: TGCAGTGCTAGCCATTTTACAAAAGGTTACGAGCAGTACTTC. Amino acids: CSASHFTKGYEQYF.

The chain couples TRBV6-2 or TRBV6-3 to TRBJ2-1, with 7 bases fitting TRBD2. The J segment lost 2 bases and the V segment lost 4 bases, leaving 5 bases of the junction unmatched. CDR1 is MNHEY and CDR2 is SVGEGT in the germline V gene. This CDR3 comprises 15 residues. CDR3 in amino acids: CASSSTSVAYNEQFF. In DNA, the CDR3 is TGTGCCAGCAGTTCCACTAGCGTAGCCTACAATGAGCAGTTCTTC.

The CDR3 nucleotides read TGTGCCAGTAGTGGAGGGGACCGGGTGAACGAGCAGTACTTC. This sequence encodes CASSGGDRVNEQYF. V gene TRBV19 combines with J gene TRBJ2-7, with D maybe TRBD2 (6 bases). Germline V gene lookup returns CDR1 LNHDA and CDR2 SQIVND (reference sequence). The CDR3 sequence is 14 residues long. Trimming left V 5 bases short and J 5 bases short, with 16 bases between.